This TCR beta chain was documented in a study of T cells in localized non-small cell lung cancer. Method: immunoSEQ multiplex PCR; TCRdb's copy keeps in-frame clones and lacks some. The sample shows tens of thousands of clones, 70% to 90% of them seen only once. Germline values: CDR1 SGDLS, CDR2 YYNGEE. The CDR3 sequence is 15 residues long. Trimming removed 3 bases at V and 8 bases at J, with 15 bases between. This chain uses TRBV9 with TRBJ1-6; D is ambiguous. The sequence derives from a man aged 40-75 years with stage I lung adenocarcinoma. This specimen was peripheral blood, taken before any cancer treatment. The CDR3 DNA reads TGTGCCAGCAGCGCAAGAGGAAGCGACGATTCACCCCTCCACTTT. Its protein product is CASSARGSDDSPLHF. Combining the CDR3 with reference TRBV9 and TRBJ1-6 gives the whole variable domain DSGVTQTPKHLITATGQRVTLRCSPRSGDLSVYWYQQSLDQGLQFLIQYYNGEERAKGNILERFSAQQFPDLHSELNLSSLELGDSALYFCASSARGSDDSPLHFGNGTRLTVT.